Sequencing of this TCR beta chain was carried out in a study of blood T cells in healthy people across ages. The V and J ends lost 8 bases and 0 bases respectively, with 10 bases between them. This CDR3 is built from 13 residues. The germline gives CDR1 MDHEN, CDR2 SYDVKM. Alongside a J-beta primer mix, a sample-barcoded 5' primer served in a second PCR lasting about 7 to 12 cycles. From the 5' RACE reads, TCRdb called clonotypes with MiXCR, one entry per CDR3 protein. The sample holds approximately 1,100,000 distinct CDR3 sequences, 40% to 55% seen once. This clonotype was seen more than once but under ten times.

The rearrangement links TRBV28 to TRBJ1-2; D call uncertain. Sample: blood. This sequence was found in a woman aged 55 to 70 in good health. The CDR3 loop reads CASWQATNYGYTF. The CDR3 DNA sequence: TGTGCCAGCTGGCAGGCAACTAACTATGGCTACACCTTC.